The 13 T cell receptor beta chains listed next were all sequenced from one sample in a study of persistence of HIV-infected CD4 T cells. Their antigens are not known. The libraries were made with immunoSEQ version 4 in survey mode. Method: immunoSEQ multiplex PCR; TCRdb's copy keeps in-frame clones and lacks some. The repertoire holds under 40,000 clones, with roughly four fifths as singletons. An overlapping HIV-1 Gag peptide pool stimulated these cells at 0.85 to 1 ug/peptide/mL. CD40L/CD69 double-negative CD45RO-high memory CD4+ T cells were collected. Sequenced here: CD4+ T cells sorted from PBMCs after approximately 18-hour stimulation, sampled from a patient who received antiretroviral therapy. These TCRs come from an adult woman with HIV who was CMV-seropositive.

This clone showed up just once. The V and J genes are TRBV19 and TRBJ2-7; D gene ambiguous. Deletions cut 3 bases from V and 7 bases from J, with 10 bases between. Germline values: CDR1 LNHDA, CDR2 SQIVND (reference sequence). The CDR3 is 12 residues long. CDR3 protein: CASSIPLREQYF. CDR3 DNA sequence: TGTGCCAGTAGTATCCCCCTCCGTGAGCAGTACTTC.

The V gene is TRBV2, the J gene TRBJ1-5; no firm D call. Trimming took off 3 bases at V and 5 bases at J, with 8 bases between the two ends. The CDR3 has 13 residues. Germline loops: CDR1 SNHLY, CDR2 FYNNEI. The CDR3: CASSEESYQPQHF. CDR3 sequence (DNA): TGTGCCAGCAGTGAGGAGAGCTATCAGCCCCAGCATTTT.

This chain links TRBV6-2 or TRBV6-3 with TRBJ1-6; D is ambiguous. V lost 5 bases and J lost 9, with 17 bases in between. Per germline, CDR1 MNHEY and CDR2 SVGEGT. The CDR3 has 15 residues. The CDR3 sequence: CASSAGFQVGSPLHF. The DNA for the CDR3 is TGTGCCAGCAGTGCCGGATTTCAAGTTGGTTCACCCCTCCACTTT.

In this sample, this clone turned up a few times. The V and J genes are TRBV10-3 and TRBJ1-2, with no clear D. The germline gives CDR1 ENHRY, CDR2 SYGVKD. V dropped 0 bases and J dropped 5 bases, with 16 bases sitting between them. The CDR3 sequence is 16 residues long. Written as DNA, the CDR3 is TGTGCCATCAGTGAGTCGACTCCGCTTATGGGGTATGGCTACACCTTC. As protein: CAISESTPLMGYGYTF.

The chain joins TRBV7-9 to TRBJ2-5; 10 positions match TRBD1. The trim removed 4 bases at V and 4 bases at J, leaving 6 bases unmatched. The CDR3 length is 15 residues. The germline gives CDR1 SEHNR, CDR2 FQNEAQ (reference sequence). This CDR3 reads CASSYGTGVTETQYF. DNA of the CDR3: TGTGCCAGCAGCTACGGGACAGGGGTGACAGAGACCCAGTACTTC.

The chain uses TRBV3-1 (or the pseudogene TRBV3-2) and TRBJ1-3, with D unresolved. The CDR3 loop spans 14 amino acids. Germline loops: CDR1 LGHDT, CDR2 YNNKEL (reference sequence). V gave up 5 bases and J gave up 2 bases, with 10 bases separating them. The CDR3 sequence is CASSDEGTGNTIYF. CDR3 DNA: TGTGCCAGCAGCGATGAGGGAACTGGAAACACCATATATTTT.

The chain couples TRBV5-1 to TRBJ2-1; 8 bases align to TRBD1. CDR3 length: 16 amino acids. Looked up from germline, CDR1 is SGHRS and CDR2 is YFSETQ. V gave up 4 bases and J gave up 4 bases; unmatched junction bases: 10. The CDR3 reads CASSPWPGGDYNEQFF. In nucleotides, the CDR3 is TGCGCCAGCAGCCCGTGGCCAGGGGGCGATTACAATGAGCAGTTCTTC.

V gene TRBV25-1 combines with J gene TRBJ2-1; TRBD1 agrees at 10 bases. The CDR3 runs to 17 residues. Germline CDR1 is MGHDK and CDR2 is SYGVNS. V dropped 2 bases and J dropped 2; count of bases not matched to a gene: 6. CDR3 sequence (DNA): TGTGCCAGCAGTGAAACCGGGGACAGGGGACCCTACAATGAGCAGTTCTTC. This encodes CASSETGDRGPYNEQFF.

This clone was observed once. The gene calls are TRBV9 and TRBJ1-2, with TRBD1 as a possible D gene (5 bases). V lost 4 bases to trimming and J lost 2 bases, with 15 bases between them. Germline lookup yields CDR1 SGDLS and CDR2 YYNGEE. The CDR3 is made up of 15 amino acids. Written as DNA, the CDR3 is TGTGCCAGCAGCCCCCTCGGGACTGGAAACTATGGCTACACCTTC. Translated, it gives CASSPLGTGNYGYTF.

This chain joins TRBV5-4 and TRBJ2-1; 8 bases line up with TRBD2. The germline V gene has CDR1 SGHNT and CDR2 YYREEE (reference sequence). V gave up 5 bases and J gave up 3 bases; unmatched junction bases: 7. This CDR3 is built from 15 residues. The CDR3 nucleotides read TGTGCCAGCAGAAGTAGCGGGATTAACTACAATGAGCAGTTCTTC. Encoded protein: CASRSSGINYNEQFF.

The chain is built from TRBV6-5 and TRBJ2-5, with D hard to call. Germline loops: CDR1 MNHEY, CDR2 SVGAGI. The length of the CDR3 is 13 residues. Trimming stripped 7 bases from V and 1 base from J, with 10 bases between. CDR3 DNA: TGTGCCAGCACCCGTGACTCCCAAGAGACCCAGTACTTC. Its protein product is CASTRDSQETQYF.

The chain links TRBV6-6 to TRBJ1-2; possibly TRBD1 for D (5 bases). The germline V gene encodes CDR1 MNHNY and CDR2 SVGAGI (reference sequence). The ends were cut back, 9 bases at V and 0 bases at J, with 17 bases in the middle. CDR3 length equals 15 residues. The DNA for the CDR3 is TGTGCCAGTGTTCCCAGGGTCCAGGCTAACTATGGCTACACCTTC. Residues: CASVPRVQANYGYTF.

The rearrangement joins TRBV6-5 to TRBJ1-2; no definite D call. This CDR3 is 16 amino acids long. Per germline, CDR1 MNHEY and CDR2 SVGAGI. Trimming shortened V by 3 bases and J by 4 bases, and 18 bases separated the two germline ends. CDR3 coding DNA: TGTGCCAGCAGTTATAGGGAGACCCGGGCGGGCTATGGCTACACCTTC. It encodes CASSYRETRAGYGYTF.